These T cell receptor beta chains were read from a single sample in a study of cytomegalovirus exposure and HLA in healthy donors. Profiling relied on immunoSEQ multiplex PCR, and the TCRdb table lists in-frame clones only, not all of them. The repertoire holds about 90,000 clones, with about 90% as singletons. The source material was PBMCs. The receptors were sampled from a man aged 18 to 29 in good health and CMV-seronegative. The conserved cysteine and the conserved F or W are not part of the CDR3 here. Fields, in order: V gene, clone size, J gene, CDR3 protein. Rows may omit the clone size; those that give it use once, few, many or a size class.

V gene: TRBV7-2; clone size: -; J gene: TRBJ2-7; CDR3 protein: ASSLRRGGSHEQY
V gene: TRBV6-5; clone size: once; J gene: TRBJ2-2; CDR3 protein: ASAGVTGELF
V gene: TRBV28; clone size: -; J gene: TRBJ2-1; CDR3 protein: ASSFPREGKALTSGMNEQF
V gene: TRBV28; clone size: -; J gene: TRBJ1-3; CDR3 protein: ASSLSEGMGSGNTIY
V gene: TRBV27; clone size: -; J gene: TRBJ2-7; CDR3 protein: ASSKGLREQY
V gene: TRBV7-9; clone size: -; J gene: TRBJ1-1; CDR3 protein: ASSSLGGNTEAF
V gene: TRBV27; clone size: -; J gene: TRBJ2-2; CDR3 protein: ASSYHTGGARTGELF
V gene: TRBV21-1; clone size: few; J gene: TRBJ1-1; CDR3 protein: ASSMTGGTF
V gene: TRBV11-2; clone size: -; J gene: TRBJ2-3; CDR3 protein: ASSLVRGSTDTQY
V gene: TRBV27; clone size: -; J gene: TRBJ2-3; CDR3 protein: ASSFLGLAGGGDTDTQY
V gene: TRBV19; clone size: -; J gene: TRBJ2-5; CDR3 protein: ASISPGLAGGGQETQY
V gene: TRBV28; clone size: once; J gene: TRBJ1-5; CDR3 protein: ASSSQGTEYSNQPQH
V gene: TRBV19; clone size: -; J gene: TRBJ2-3; CDR3 protein: ASSIRDADTQY
V gene: TRBV7-2; clone size: -; J gene: TRBJ2-4; CDR3 protein: ASSPPGSKNIQY